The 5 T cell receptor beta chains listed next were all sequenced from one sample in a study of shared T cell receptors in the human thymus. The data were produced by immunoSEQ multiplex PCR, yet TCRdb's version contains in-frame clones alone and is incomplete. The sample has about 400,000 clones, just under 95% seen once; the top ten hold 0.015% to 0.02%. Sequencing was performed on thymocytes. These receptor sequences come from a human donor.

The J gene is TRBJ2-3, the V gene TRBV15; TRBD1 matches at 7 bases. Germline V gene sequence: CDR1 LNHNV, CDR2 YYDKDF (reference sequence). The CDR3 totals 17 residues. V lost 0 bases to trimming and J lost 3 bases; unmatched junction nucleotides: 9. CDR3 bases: TGTGCCACCAGCAGAGATACCAGGGGGAGATGGACAGATACGCAGTATTTT. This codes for CATSRDTRGRWTDTQYF.

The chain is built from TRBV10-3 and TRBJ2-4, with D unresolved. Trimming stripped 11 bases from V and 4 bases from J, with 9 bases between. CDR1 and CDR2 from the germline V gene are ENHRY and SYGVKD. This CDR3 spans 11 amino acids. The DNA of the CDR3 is TGTGCCTCCGGCCCAAAAAACATTCAGTACTTC. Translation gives CASGPKNIQYF.

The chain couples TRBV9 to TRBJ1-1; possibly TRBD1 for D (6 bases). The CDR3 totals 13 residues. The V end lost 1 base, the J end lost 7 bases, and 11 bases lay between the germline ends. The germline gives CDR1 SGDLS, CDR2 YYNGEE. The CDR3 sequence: CASSVIEGGEAFF. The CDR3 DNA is TGTGCCAGCAGCGTAATAGAAGGGGGTGAAGCTTTCTTT.

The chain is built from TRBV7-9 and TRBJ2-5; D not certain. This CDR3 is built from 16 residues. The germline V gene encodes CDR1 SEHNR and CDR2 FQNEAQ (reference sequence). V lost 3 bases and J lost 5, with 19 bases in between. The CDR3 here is CASSFRFTHEGETQYF. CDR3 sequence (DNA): TGTGCCAGCAGCTTCAGATTCACACACGAAGGGGAGACCCAGTACTTC.

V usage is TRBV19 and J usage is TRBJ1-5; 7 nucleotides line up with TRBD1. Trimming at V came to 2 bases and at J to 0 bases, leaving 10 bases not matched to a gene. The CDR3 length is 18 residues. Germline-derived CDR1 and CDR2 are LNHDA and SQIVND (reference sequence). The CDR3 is CASSISCTGTDSNQPQHF. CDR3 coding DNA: TGTGCCAGTAGTATATCGTGTACCGGGACAGATAGCAATCAGCCCCAGCATTTT.